This TCR beta chain was sequenced for a study of cytomegalovirus exposure and HLA in healthy donors (dated by TCRdb to 2016 to 2017). Study-wide context: In an earlier analysis of about 560 of the donors, around 290 Gb of sequence data and 95 million to 130 million unique TCR beta sequences from roughly 200 million T cells were reported. An early release that covered fewer than 750 HLA-typed donors contained approximately 290 gigabases of sequencing data and around 80 million unique TCR sequences. The genetic ancestry cluster associated with self-reported Caucasian donors included around 76% of the roughly 380 genotyped donors. The study aimed to test whether cataloging public T cell receptors could reveal signatures of past pathogen exposure. Using immunosequencing, the study profiled T cell repertoires from around 680 subjects and related those repertoires to cytomegalovirus serostatus. Along with the approximately 700-subject first cohort, a separate validation cohort of around 120 different subjects was used. To predict cytomegalovirus infection status, the study brought together high-throughput TCR immunosequencing, statistical association of individual TCRs with disease status, and machine learning. In a later analysis, previously published TCR beta repertoires from 670 or so donors were re-analyzed and high-resolution HLA genotyping was added so that TCR occurrence patterns could be studied. The later analysis used no new phenotypic data to find candidate immune exposures, relying instead on TCR beta sequences and their occurrence across donors. An earlier analysis of around 640 of the donors used high-throughput TCR beta sequencing to judge whether each TCR beta V gene segment behaved as functional or pseudogenic. Alongside the repertoire data, information on donor age, sex, ethnicity and CMV serostatus was compiled. Genome-wide SNP genotypes for about 55% of the roughly 670 donors were used in a later genetic analysis, which treated that subset as a discovery cohort. Every discovery cohort repertoire had been produced on one sequencing platform. HLA typing covered class I and class II loci at four-digit resolution. The number of typed donors differed by locus: 629-630 for A, B, C, DRB1 and DQB1; 522 for DQA1; over 600 for DPA1; and some 470 for DPB1. Four or five DR-DQ haplotypes were handled as single units for association and clustering because linkage in the cohort was strong. Across approximately 420 genotyped donors of the cohort, an average of approximately 200,000 unique TCR beta nucleotide sequences per donor were sequenced, and roughly 18% of those sequences were non-productive.

Library creation used the immunoSEQ multiplex PCR assay. The multiplex PCR relied on a mix of 60 forward primers for TCR Vbeta segments and 13 reverse primers for TCR Jbeta segments. The CDR3 region of rearranged TCR beta genes was amplified from genomic DNA by a multiplex PCR assay. Amplified TCR beta libraries were sequenced as 87-base-pair reads on the Illumina HiSeq System. From the authors' description of their analysis: A later analysis tallied roughly 78 million unique TCR beta chains across the 660 or so repertoires, and about 12 million of those chains were shared by two or more donors. Raw reads were error-corrected and collapsed into unique sequences by a nearest-neighbor algorithm in which closely related sequences were merged to remove PCR and sequencing errors. V, D and J gene segments were assigned by aligning CDR3 sequences to IMGT reference sequences. For a sequence to be retained, a match of at least six nucleotides to both a V gene segment and a J gene segment was required. A rearrangement counted as productive if the CDR3 had no stop codons and remained in frame with V and J, and every other rearrangement counted as non-productive. CDR3 was defined according to IMGT convention as the region running from the second conserved V-encoded cysteine to the conserved J-encoded phenylalanine. The earlier analysis of about 610 of the donors excluded any sequence lacking an unambiguous match to a single V gene segment. An earlier analysis of a few hundred of the donors classified V segments as functional when productive rearrangements were above 56.7% and as segregating when the standard deviation between donors was above 5%. A statistical classification framework was built for diagnosing cytomegalovirus status from the catalog of TCR beta chain sequences. A later analysis assigned V and J genes by comparing TCR nucleotide sequences with IMGT/GENE-DB human TR gene sequences. Using the TCRdist pipeline, a later analysis assigned CDR3 sequences along with most-parsimonious VDJ recombination scenarios. In a later analysis, every TCR beta chain was defined by the combination of its CDR3 amino acid sequence and its V-gene family, and reads without a unique V-gene family were dropped. In a later analysis, a few hundred highly shared, low-generation-probability nucleotide sequences were removed to address suspected cross-contamination and a sequencing artifact. In a later analysis, a clonal expansion index was calculated for each public chain from normalized within-repertoire ranks of inferred template counts. A later analysis computed generation probabilities with a VDJ recombination model fitted to out-of-frame rearrangements, and checked the results against IGoR. In a later analysis, hypergeometric tests were used to score TCR-TCR, TCR-HLA and TCR-CMV co-occurrence, with a repertoire-size bias correction applied to TCR pairs. In a later analysis, false discovery rates were estimated by permuting HLA or CMV assignments 20 times. In a later analysis, co-occurring TCRs were grouped with DBSCAN, and TCRdist sequence similarity was added when clustering was performed within HLA-allele-positive subsets. Repertoires with fewer than 30,000 or more than 120,000 public chains, plus five repertoires with anomalous nucleotide sharing, were excluded from co-occurrence clustering. Sourced from immuneACCESS, this table was stored by TCRdb with only in-frame sequences that have V and J called. A share of the clones is absent; for the studies checked, an unresolved V gene accounts for under half, and the remainder has no known explanation. V, J and clone size are taken as reported in that table, and D and trimming were inferred from the DNA itself. Across this sample there are about 130,000 clones, with over 80% seen only once. The ten largest clonotypes hold over 15% of the sample.

Concerning this clone: The antigen this receptor binds is unknown. One base away there is no much larger clone; base qualities are not given.

V is clipped by 2 bases and J by 3 bases, and the sequence between their germline boundaries is 7 bases long. For CDR1 and CDR2, the germline V gene (reference sequence) lists LNHDA and SQIVND. The CDR3 numbers 13 residues from cysteine through phenylalanine. Only the CDR3 region is kept as DNA, spanning 39 bases read in frame from base 1. The cohort was made up of 500 to 850 healthy bone marrow donors. At the time of sampling, all cohort members were nominally healthy, though unrecorded immune exposures were likely present. The donor tested CMV seropositive, placing the donor among the 250 to 350 seropositive members of the cohort. A peripheral blood sample was provided by each donor, and peripheral blood mononuclear cells were used for TCR beta sequencing. Genomic DNA was extracted from the blood cell samples with the Qiagen DNeasy Blood Extraction Kit. Results and caveats for the whole study, not just this receptor: About 15 rarely observed V segments, including chromosome 9 orphons, were excluded from the earlier analysis of approximately 500 of the donors because counts were too low. In a later analysis, HLA-associated TCR beta chains showed more clonal expansion and lower generation probabilities than non-associated chains that were equally common. The presence/absence analyses assumed that sequencing depth was roughly uniform across donors, and that assumption may not be true. An association between a missense DCLRE1C variant and V-gene and J-gene trimming of TCR beta chains was found in a later genetic analysis and replicated in an independent cohort. Because the 87-base-pair reads could not distinguish some IMGT-functional V segments, including TRBV6-2 and TRBV6-3, those segments were excluded. In a later genetic analysis, fewer N-insertions in productive TCRs were reported among donors in an Asian-associated ancestry cluster than the approximately 670-donor mean. A further reported finding was that TCR beta sequences accurately predicted the HLA-A and HLA-B alleles for most subjects in the first cohort. Most TCR sequences were seen in very few donors, while some public TCRs were found in many individuals. When HLA alleles, especially DR and DQ, strongly co-occurred, attributing TCR associations to individual alleles was difficult. In this cohort, only TCR beta chains were sequenced, and detectable features were limited by the absence of alpha or paired-chain data. Because HLA typing was unavailable for some donors at each locus, only the typed subset was used in association tests. Linkage disequilibrium might explain the correlated functional status among segregating V segments, but an unknown experimental factor could not be ruled out. A later analysis associated 17,000 or so TCR beta sequences with specific HLA alleles at a false discovery rate of 0.05. In a later analysis, most CMV-associated TCR beta chains were found to appear HLA-restricted, with HLA associations seemingly driven largely by CMV exposure. In vitro tests confirmed that a few of the cytomegalovirus-associated TCR beta chains recognize cytomegalovirus antigens. The classifier was reported to diagnose cytomegalovirus status with high specificity and sensitivity in both the original and validation cohorts. Broadly in line with IMGT annotations, most TCR beta V segments showed up in productive rearrangements about 90% or about 30% of the time in an earlier analysis of 587 of the donors. The authors suggested that the approach could potentially be generalized to other disease states and immunological phenotypes. The only immune exposure information available for the cohort was CMV serostatus. The sequencing pipeline was judged likely to have produced a cluster of highly shared sequence variants as a technical artifact. A later analysis found that TCR association rates varied across HLA loci, with DRB1 alleles showing the most associated TCRs and HLA-C alleles the fewest. According to a later analysis, parvovirus B19, influenza, CMV and Epstein-Barr virus appeared linked to several top co-occurrence clusters. The study gave a list of roughly 150 TCR beta chains associated with cytomegalovirus.

The sequence was collected from a young man in good health and CMV-seropositive. The chain joins TRBV19 to TRBJ1-2; a weak D assignment points to TRBD1 (5 bases agree). Sequenced: PBMCs. The CDR3 in this case is CASSILGDYGYTF. The DNA sequence follows: TGTGCCAGTAGTATACTAGGGGACTATGGCTACACCTTC. Outside the CDR3, residues come from the reference TRBV19 and TRBJ1-2 proteins, so the full variable domain is: DGGITQSPKYLFRKEGQNVTLSCEQNLNHDAMYWYRQDPGQGLRLIYYSQIVNDFQKGDIAEGYSVSREKKESFPLTVTSAQKNPTAFYLCASSILGDYGYTFGSGTRLTVV.